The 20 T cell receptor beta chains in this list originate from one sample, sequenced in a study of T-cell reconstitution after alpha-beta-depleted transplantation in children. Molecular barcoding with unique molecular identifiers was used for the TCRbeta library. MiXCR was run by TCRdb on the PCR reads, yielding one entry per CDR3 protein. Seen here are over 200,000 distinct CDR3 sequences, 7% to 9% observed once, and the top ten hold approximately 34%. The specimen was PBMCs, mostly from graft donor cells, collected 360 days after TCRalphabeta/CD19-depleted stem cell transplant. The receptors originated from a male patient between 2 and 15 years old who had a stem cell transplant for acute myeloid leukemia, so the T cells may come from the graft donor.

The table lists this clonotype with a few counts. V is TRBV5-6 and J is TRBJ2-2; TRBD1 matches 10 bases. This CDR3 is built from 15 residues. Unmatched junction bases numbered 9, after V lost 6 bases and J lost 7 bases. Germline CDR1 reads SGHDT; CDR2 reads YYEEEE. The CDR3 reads CASTMTGGAGGELFF. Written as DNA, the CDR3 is TGTGCCAGCACAATGACAGGGGGCGCCGGCGGGGAGCTGTTTTTT.

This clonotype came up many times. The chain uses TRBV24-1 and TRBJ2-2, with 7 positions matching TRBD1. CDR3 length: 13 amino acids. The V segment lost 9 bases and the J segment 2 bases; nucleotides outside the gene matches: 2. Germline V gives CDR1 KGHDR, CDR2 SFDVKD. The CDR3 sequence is CATGTANTGELFF. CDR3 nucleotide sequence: TGTGCCACCGGGACAGCTAACACCGGGGAGCTGTTTTTT.

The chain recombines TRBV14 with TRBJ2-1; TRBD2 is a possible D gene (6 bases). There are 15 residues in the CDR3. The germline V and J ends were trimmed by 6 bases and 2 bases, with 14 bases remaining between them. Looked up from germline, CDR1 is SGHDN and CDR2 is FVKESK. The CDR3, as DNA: TGTGCCAGCAGACGAATAGCGGCTCCCTACAATGAGCAGTTCTTC. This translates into CASRRIAAPYNEQFF.

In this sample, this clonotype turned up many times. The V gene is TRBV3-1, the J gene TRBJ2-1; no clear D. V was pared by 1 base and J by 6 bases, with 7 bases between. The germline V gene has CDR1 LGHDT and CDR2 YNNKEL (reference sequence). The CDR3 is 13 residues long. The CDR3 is CASSQGETNEQFF. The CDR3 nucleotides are TGTGCCAGCAGCCAAGGTGAGACCAATGAGCAGTTCTTC.

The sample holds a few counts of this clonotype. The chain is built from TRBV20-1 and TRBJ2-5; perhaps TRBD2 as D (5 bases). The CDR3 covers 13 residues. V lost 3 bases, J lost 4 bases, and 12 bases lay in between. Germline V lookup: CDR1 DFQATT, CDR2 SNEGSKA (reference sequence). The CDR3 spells CSASGRGRETQYF. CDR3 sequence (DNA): TGCAGTGCTAGTGGACGTGGGAGAGAGACCCAGTACTTC.

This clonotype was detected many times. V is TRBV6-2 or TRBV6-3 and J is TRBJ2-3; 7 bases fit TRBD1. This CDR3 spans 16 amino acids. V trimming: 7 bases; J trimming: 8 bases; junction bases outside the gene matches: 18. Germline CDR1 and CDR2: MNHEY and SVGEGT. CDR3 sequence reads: CASNHPQGLHRGTQYF. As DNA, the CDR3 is TGTGCCAGCAATCACCCCCAGGGGCTCCACAGGGGTACGCAGTATTTT.

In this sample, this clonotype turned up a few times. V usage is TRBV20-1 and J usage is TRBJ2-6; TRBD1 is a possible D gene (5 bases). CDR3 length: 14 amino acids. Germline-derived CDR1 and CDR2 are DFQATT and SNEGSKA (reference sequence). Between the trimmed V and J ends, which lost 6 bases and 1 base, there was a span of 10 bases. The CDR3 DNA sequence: TGCAGTGCACCGAACAGGTCTGGGGCCAACGTCCTGACTTTC. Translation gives CSAPNRSGANVLTF.

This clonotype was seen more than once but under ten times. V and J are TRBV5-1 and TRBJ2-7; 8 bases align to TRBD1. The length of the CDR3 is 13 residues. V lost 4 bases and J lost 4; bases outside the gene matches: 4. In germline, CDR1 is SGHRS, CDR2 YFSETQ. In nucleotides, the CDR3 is TGCGCCAGCAGCCTGGACAGGGATTACGAGCAGTACGTC. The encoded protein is CASSLDRDYEQYV.

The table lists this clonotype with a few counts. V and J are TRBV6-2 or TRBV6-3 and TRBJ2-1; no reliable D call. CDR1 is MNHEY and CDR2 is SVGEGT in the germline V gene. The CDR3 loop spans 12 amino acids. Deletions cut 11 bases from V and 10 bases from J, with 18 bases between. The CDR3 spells CAPPSGVGEQFF. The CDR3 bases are TGTGCCCCCCCCTCGGGTGTAGGGGAGCAGTTCTTC.

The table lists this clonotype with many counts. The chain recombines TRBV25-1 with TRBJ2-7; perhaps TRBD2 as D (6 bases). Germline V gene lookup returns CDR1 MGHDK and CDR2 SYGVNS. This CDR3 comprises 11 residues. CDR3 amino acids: CASGYGYEQYV. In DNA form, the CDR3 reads TGTGCGAGCGGGTACGGCTACGAGCAGTACGTC.

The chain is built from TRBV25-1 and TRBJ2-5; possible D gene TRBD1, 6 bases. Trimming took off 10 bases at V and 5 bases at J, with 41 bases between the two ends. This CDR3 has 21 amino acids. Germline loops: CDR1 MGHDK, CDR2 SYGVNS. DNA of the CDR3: TGTGCCACCATGCTGGACAAGATGTGCGGTCAGGGGTGGGGCTTAAACGAGACCCAGTACTTC. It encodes CATMLDKMCGQGWGLNETQYF.

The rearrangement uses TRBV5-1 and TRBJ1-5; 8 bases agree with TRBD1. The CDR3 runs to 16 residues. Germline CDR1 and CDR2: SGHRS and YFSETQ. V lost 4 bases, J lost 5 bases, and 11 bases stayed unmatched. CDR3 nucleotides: TGCGCCAGCAGCACGGGGAGGGACAGGCCTTATCAGCCCCAGCATTTT. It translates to CASSTGRDRPYQPQHF.

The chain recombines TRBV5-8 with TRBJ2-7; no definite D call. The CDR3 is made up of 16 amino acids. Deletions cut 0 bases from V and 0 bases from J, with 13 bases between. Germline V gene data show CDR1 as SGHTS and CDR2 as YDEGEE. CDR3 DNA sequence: TGTGCCAGCAGCTTGGGAGTCATCCCGGGCTCCTACGAGCAGTACGTC. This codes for CASSLGVIPGSYEQYV.

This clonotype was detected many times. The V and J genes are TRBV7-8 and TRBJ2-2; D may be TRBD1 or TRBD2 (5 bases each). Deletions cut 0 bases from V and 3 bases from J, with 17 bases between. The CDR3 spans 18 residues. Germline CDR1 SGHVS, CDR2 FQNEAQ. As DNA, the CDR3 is TGTGCCAGCAGCTTAGCGCTGGGGGACCCCCGATACACCGGGGAGCTGTTTTTT. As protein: CASSLALGDPRYTGELFF.

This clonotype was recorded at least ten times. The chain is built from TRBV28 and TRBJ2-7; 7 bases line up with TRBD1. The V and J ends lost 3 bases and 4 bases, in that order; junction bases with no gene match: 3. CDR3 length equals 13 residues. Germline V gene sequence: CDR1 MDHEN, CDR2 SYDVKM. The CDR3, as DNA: TGTGCCAGCAGTTTTGGGACAGTTTACGAGCAGTACGTC. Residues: CASSFGTVYEQYV.

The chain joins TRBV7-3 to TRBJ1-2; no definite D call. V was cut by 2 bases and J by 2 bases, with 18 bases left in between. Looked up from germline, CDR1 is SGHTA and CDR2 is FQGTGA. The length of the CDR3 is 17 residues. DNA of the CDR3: TGTGCCAGCAGCTTATCCTCCGCGGGCCTAACAAACTATGGCTACACCTTC. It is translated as CASSLSSAGLTNYGYTF. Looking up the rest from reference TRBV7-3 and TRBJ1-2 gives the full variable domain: GAGVSQTPSNKVTEKGKYVELRCDPISGHTALYWYRQSLGQGPEFLIYFQGTGAADDSGLPNDRFFAVRPEGSVSTLKIQRTERGDSAVYLCASSLSSAGLTNYGYTFGSGTRLTVV.

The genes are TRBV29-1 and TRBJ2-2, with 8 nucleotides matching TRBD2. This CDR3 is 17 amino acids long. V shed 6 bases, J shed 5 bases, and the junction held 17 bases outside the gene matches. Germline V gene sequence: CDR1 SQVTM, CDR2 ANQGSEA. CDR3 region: CSVRWGPGREITGELFF. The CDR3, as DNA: TGCAGCGTCCGATGGGGGCCCGGGAGGGAAATAACCGGGGAGCTGTTTTTT.

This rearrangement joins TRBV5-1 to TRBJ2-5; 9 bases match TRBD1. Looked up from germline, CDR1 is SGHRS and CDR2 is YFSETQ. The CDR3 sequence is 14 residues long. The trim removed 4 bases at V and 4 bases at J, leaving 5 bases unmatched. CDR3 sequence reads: CASSMTGGGETQYF. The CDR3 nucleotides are TGCGCCAGCAGCATGACAGGGGGTGGAGAGACCCAGTACTTC.

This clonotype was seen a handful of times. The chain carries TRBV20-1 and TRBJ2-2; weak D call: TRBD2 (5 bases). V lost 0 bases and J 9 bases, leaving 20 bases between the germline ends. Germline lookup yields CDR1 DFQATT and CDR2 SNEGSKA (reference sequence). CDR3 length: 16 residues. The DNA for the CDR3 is TGCAGTGCTAGAGATCAAGCTAGCCTATCCCCCCGGGAGCTGTTTTTT. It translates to CSARDQASLSPRELFF.

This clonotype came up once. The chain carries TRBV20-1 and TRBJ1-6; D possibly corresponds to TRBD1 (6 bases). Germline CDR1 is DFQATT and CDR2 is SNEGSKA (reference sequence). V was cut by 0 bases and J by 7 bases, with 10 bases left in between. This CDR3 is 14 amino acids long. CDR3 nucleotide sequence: TGCAGTGCTAGAGATGCTCAGGGGAATTCACCCCTCCACTTT. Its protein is CSARDAQGNSPLHF.